This is a list of T cell receptor beta chains from one sample in a study of beta chain features in type 1 diabetes. TCRdb's table, derived via immunoSEQ multiplex PCR, lists solely in-frame clones and lacks some. There are some 290,000 clones in the sample; about 13% occur only once, and 0.015% to 0.02% lies in the top ten. The sequencing input was naive CD4+ T cells from blood. The source is a man aged 25-40 years with type 1 diabetes. The CDR3 runs from the conserved cysteine through the conserved F or W. The order of the fields is V gene, clone size, D gene, J gene, CDR3 protein, CDR3 DNA. A D gene is named only where the DNA matches it firmly. Expanded clones get a size class; other rows say once, few or many, or leave the size out.

v_call: TRBV5-6
clone_size: -
d_call: -
j_call: TRBJ2-3
cdr3_aa: CASSSQRLLSTDTQYF
cdr3_nt: TGTGCCAGCAGCTCTCAGAGGCTTCTTAGCACAGATACGCAGTATTTT

v_call: TRBV4-2
clone_size: -
d_call: -
j_call: TRBJ1-1
cdr3_aa: CASSQEVRAEAFF
cdr3_nt: TGTGCCAGCAGCCAAGAGGTGAGAGCTGAAGCTTTCTTT

v_call: TRBV11-1
clone_size: few
d_call: TRBD1
j_call: TRBJ2-7
cdr3_aa: CASSPGQLNSYEQYF
cdr3_nt: TGTGCCAGCAGCCCGGGACAGCTCAACTCCTACGAGCAGTACTTC

v_call: TRBV29-1
clone_size: -
d_call: -
j_call: TRBJ2-7
cdr3_aa: CSVGQGHYYEQYF
cdr3_nt: TGCAGCGTGGGCCAGGGACATTACTACGAGCAGTACTTC

v_call: TRBV5-4
clone_size: -
d_call: TRBD2
j_call: TRBJ2-2
cdr3_aa: CASRPTSGTSGTGELFF
cdr3_nt: TGTGCCAGCAGGCCGACTAGCGGGACCTCTGGCACCGGGGAGCTGTTTTTT

v_call: TRBV11-2
clone_size: few
d_call: -
j_call: TRBJ2-7
cdr3_aa: CASSPYDRFYEQYF
cdr3_nt: TGTGCCAGCAGCCCTTACGACAGATTCTACGAGCAGTACTTC

v_call: TRBV28
clone_size: few
d_call: TRBD1
j_call: TRBJ2-1
cdr3_aa: CASSSIGGDRGLNEQFF
cdr3_nt: TGTGCCAGCAGCTCAATTGGGGGGGACAGGGGGTTAAATGAGCAGTTCTTC

v_call: TRBV6-1
clone_size: few
d_call: -
j_call: TRBJ2-4
cdr3_aa: CASSESDRNIQYF
cdr3_nt: TGTGCCAGCAGTGAAAGCGACAGAAACATTCAGTACTTC

v_call: TRBV9
clone_size: -
d_call: -
j_call: TRBJ2-7
cdr3_aa: CASSVGGGWRASDEQYF
cdr3_nt: TGTGCCAGCAGCGTAGGCGGAGGATGGAGGGCTTCCGACGAGCAGTACTTC

v_call: TRBV6-1
clone_size: -
d_call: -
j_call: TRBJ1-1
cdr3_aa: CASSDGGTANTEAFF
cdr3_nt: TGTGCCAGCAGTGATGGCGGGACGGCGAACACTGAAGCTTTCTTT

v_call: TRBV18
clone_size: -
d_call: TRBD1
j_call: TRBJ2-1
cdr3_aa: CASSPPGTGGKNEQFF
cdr3_nt: TGTGCCAGCTCACCACCCGGGACAGGGGGCAAGAATGAGCAGTTCTTC

v_call: TRBV29-1
clone_size: few
d_call: -
j_call: TRBJ2-3
cdr3_aa: CSVRDSARSTDTQYF
cdr3_nt: TGCAGCGTTAGGGACTCCGCGAGGAGCACAGATACGCAGTATTTT

v_call: TRBV15
clone_size: -
d_call: TRBD1
j_call: TRBJ2-1
cdr3_aa: CATSGRTGGKNEQFF
cdr3_nt: TGTGCCACCAGCGGACGGACAGGGGGCAAAAATGAGCAGTTCTTC

v_call: TRBV29-1
clone_size: -
d_call: -
j_call: TRBJ1-1
cdr3_aa: CSGKGVGEAFF
cdr3_nt: TGCAGCGGTAAGGGGGTCGGTGAAGCTTTCTTT

v_call: TRBV5-6
clone_size: -
d_call: -
j_call: TRBJ2-2
cdr3_aa: CASSLLDTYTGELFF
cdr3_nt: TGTGCCAGCAGCTTGCTCGACACCTACACCGGGGAGCTGTTTTTT

v_call: TRBV19
clone_size: -
d_call: -
j_call: TRBJ2-7
cdr3_aa: CASSIDEGLGEQYF
cdr3_nt: TGTGCCAGTAGTATAGATGAGGGCCTTGGTGAGCAGTACTTC

v_call: TRBV9
clone_size: -
d_call: TRBD1
j_call: TRBJ2-5
cdr3_aa: CASSADRGPGTQYF
cdr3_nt: TGTGCCAGCAGCGCCGACAGGGGACCCGGGACCCAGTACTTC

v_call: TRBV5-1
clone_size: few
d_call: TRBD2
j_call: TRBJ2-3
cdr3_aa: CASRRLAGGDTQYF
cdr3_nt: TGCGCCAGCAGAAGACTAGCGGGAGGAGATACGCAGTATTTT

v_call: TRBV5-1
clone_size: few
d_call: TRBD1
j_call: TRBJ2-5
cdr3_aa: CASSPGQGLETQYF
cdr3_nt: TGCGCCAGCAGCCCCGGACAGGGGTTAGAGACCCAGTACTTC

v_call: TRBV5-6
clone_size: -
d_call: -
j_call: TRBJ2-5
cdr3_aa: CASQLGSFRGEETQYF
cdr3_nt: TGTGCCAGCCAGCTTGGAAGCTTCAGGGGGGAAGAGACCCAGTACTTC

v_call: TRBV27
clone_size: few
d_call: -
j_call: TRBJ1-5
cdr3_aa: CASRASNQPQHF
cdr3_nt: TGTGCCAGCAGGGCTAGCAATCAGCCCCAGCATTTT

v_call: TRBV7-9
clone_size: few
d_call: -
j_call: TRBJ2-1
cdr3_aa: CASSLLNEQFF
cdr3_nt: TGTGCCAGCAGCCTGTTAAATGAGCAGTTCTTC

v_call: TRBV29-1
clone_size: -
d_call: -
j_call: TRBJ2-3
cdr3_aa: CSVTRQSTDTQYF
cdr3_nt: TGCAGCGTTACAAGACAGTCCACAGATACGCAGTATTTT

v_call: TRBV6-6
clone_size: few
d_call: TRBD2
j_call: TRBJ2-3
cdr3_aa: CASKLAANTDTQYF
cdr3_nt: TGTGCCAGCAAACTAGCGGCAAACACAGATACGCAGTATTTT

v_call: TRBV7-2
clone_size: few
d_call: -
j_call: TRBJ2-1
cdr3_aa: CASSLRLGDQQFF
cdr3_nt: TGTGCCAGCAGCTTAAGGTTAGGGGATCAGCAGTTCTTC

v_call: TRBV5-4
clone_size: -
d_call: -
j_call: TRBJ2-7
cdr3_aa: CASSLDSSSYEQYF
cdr3_nt: TGTGCCAGCAGCTTAGACTCGAGCTCCTACGAGCAGTACTTC

v_call: TRBV29-1
clone_size: few
d_call: -
j_call: TRBJ2-1
cdr3_aa: CSVESGRSYNEQFF
cdr3_nt: TGCAGCGTTGAGAGCGGCCGCTCCTACAATGAGCAGTTCTTC

v_call: TRBV27
clone_size: few
d_call: -
j_call: TRBJ1-5
cdr3_aa: CASSLRSNQPQHF
cdr3_nt: TGTGCCAGCAGTTTGAGGAGCAATCAGCCCCAGCATTTT

v_call: TRBV30
clone_size: -
d_call: -
j_call: TRBJ2-7
cdr3_aa: CAWSADTREQYF
cdr3_nt: TGTGCCTGGAGTGCGGACACACGCGAGCAGTACTTC

v_call: TRBV28
clone_size: -
d_call: -
j_call: TRBJ2-7
cdr3_aa: CASSLRPDSPYF
cdr3_nt: TGTGCCAGCAGCCTCCGCCCAGATTCTCCGTACTTC

v_call: TRBV18
clone_size: -
d_call: -
j_call: TRBJ2-3
cdr3_aa: CASSPFSDTQYF
cdr3_nt: TGTGCCAGCTCACCATTCTCGGATACGCAGTATTTT

v_call: TRBV9
clone_size: few
d_call: -
j_call: TRBJ2-3
cdr3_aa: CASTAAFDTQYF
cdr3_nt: TGTGCCAGCACGGCGGCGTTTGATACGCAGTATTTT

v_call: TRBV5-1
clone_size: -
d_call: -
j_call: TRBJ1-5
cdr3_aa: CASSLGPEGQPQHF
cdr3_nt: TGCGCCAGCTCCCTGGGACCGGAGGGTCAGCCCCAGCATTTT

v_call: TRBV23-1
clone_size: -
d_call: TRBD1
j_call: TRBJ1-1
cdr3_aa: CARKVWTGNTEAFF
cdr3_nt: TGCGCCCGAAAGGTTTGGACAGGGAACACTGAAGCTTTCTTT

v_call: TRBV2
clone_size: few
d_call: -
j_call: TRBJ1-2
cdr3_aa: CASTETRQASYGYTF
cdr3_nt: TGTGCCAGCACCGAAACTAGACAGGCCAGCTATGGCTACACCTTC

v_call: TRBV23-1
clone_size: few
d_call: TRBD1
j_call: TRBJ1-2
cdr3_aa: CASSPTGTGVALRGYTF
cdr3_nt: TGCGCCAGCAGTCCGACCGGGACAGGGGTCGCGTTGAGGGGCTACACCTTC

v_call: TRBV7-2
clone_size: -
d_call: -
j_call: TRBJ2-5
cdr3_aa: CASSPPPDTETQYF
cdr3_nt: TGTGCCAGCAGCCCACCCCCAGACACAGAGACCCAGTACTTC

v_call: TRBV2
clone_size: few
d_call: TRBD1
j_call: TRBJ1-1
cdr3_aa: CASSGSGQGKVAFF
cdr3_nt: TGTGCCAGCAGTGGGTCGGGACAGGGTAAAGTAGCTTTCTTT

v_call: TRBV29-1
clone_size: -
d_call: -
j_call: TRBJ2-3
cdr3_aa: CSVLRDTPQDTQYF
cdr3_nt: TGCAGCGTCCTGAGGGACACTCCACAAGATACGCAGTATTTT

v_call: TRBV6-5
clone_size: -
d_call: TRBD1
j_call: TRBJ1-5
cdr3_aa: CASRLRGVGNQPQHF
cdr3_nt: TGTGCCAGCAGGCTCAGGGGGGTAGGCAATCAGCCCCAGCATTTT

v_call: TRBV6-1
clone_size: -
d_call: TRBD2
j_call: TRBJ2-7
cdr3_aa: CASLAGHLGEQYF
cdr3_nt: TGTGCCAGCCTAGCGGGACACCTGGGCGAGCAGTACTTC

v_call: TRBV7-9
clone_size: few
d_call: TRBD1
j_call: TRBJ2-3
cdr3_aa: CATKPAGGDTQYF
cdr3_nt: TGTGCCACCAAACCGGCAGGGGGAGATACGCAGTATTTT

v_call: TRBV27
clone_size: few
d_call: TRBD1
j_call: TRBJ1-1
cdr3_aa: CASGEKQGMFTEAFF
cdr3_nt: TGTGCCAGCGGAGAGAAACAGGGGATGTTTACTGAAGCTTTCTTT

v_call: TRBV5-6
clone_size: -
d_call: -
j_call: TRBJ2-2
cdr3_aa: CASSFRLANTGELFF
cdr3_nt: TGTGCCAGCAGCTTTCGTCTAGCGAACACCGGGGAGCTGTTTTTT

v_call: TRBV6-6
clone_size: -
d_call: TRBD2
j_call: TRBJ2-3
cdr3_aa: CAIQSGSATDTQYF
cdr3_nt: TGTGCCATCCAGAGCGGGAGTGCGACAGATACGCAGTATTTT

v_call: TRBV5-4
clone_size: -
d_call: TRBD1
j_call: TRBJ1-2
cdr3_aa: CASSLVGRGHGYGYTF
cdr3_nt: TGTGCCAGCAGCTTGGTCGGCAGGGGGCATGGCTATGGCTACACCTTC

v_call: TRBV18
clone_size: -
d_call: -
j_call: TRBJ2-7
cdr3_aa: CASSPSPSEQYF
cdr3_nt: TGTGCCAGCTCACCGTCCCCTTCCGAGCAGTACTTC

v_call: TRBV29-1
clone_size: few
d_call: -
j_call: TRBJ2-2
cdr3_aa: CSVEEDFYTGELFF
cdr3_nt: TGCAGCGTTGAAGAGGACTTTTACACCGGGGAGCTGTTTTTT

v_call: TRBV5-4
clone_size: -
d_call: TRBD2
j_call: TRBJ2-1
cdr3_aa: CASSPRLAGSYNEQFF
cdr3_nt: TGTGCCAGCAGCCCCCGACTAGCGGGCTCCTACAATGAGCAGTTCTTC

v_call: TRBV19
clone_size: few
d_call: -
j_call: TRBJ2-6
cdr3_aa: CASVDLSGANVLTF
cdr3_nt: TGTGCCAGTGTAGATCTCTCTGGGGCCAACGTCCTGACTTTC

v_call: TRBV5-1
clone_size: few
d_call: TRBD1
j_call: TRBJ2-5
cdr3_aa: CASSAAGTGQETQYF
cdr3_nt: TGCGCCAGCAGCGCCGCCGGGACAGGGCAAGAGACCCAGTACTTC

v_call: TRBV5-1
clone_size: -
d_call: TRBD1
j_call: TRBJ2-1
cdr3_aa: CASSLAGQGYNEQFF
cdr3_nt: TGCGCCAGCAGCTTGGCGGGACAGGGGTACAATGAGCAGTTCTTC

v_call: TRBV2
clone_size: few
d_call: TRBD2
j_call: TRBJ2-5
cdr3_aa: CAGGDSQETQYF
cdr3_nt: TGTGCTGGGGGGGACTCTCAAGAGACCCAGTACTTC

v_call: TRBV28
clone_size: -
d_call: TRBD1
j_call: TRBJ1-4
cdr3_aa: CASSVGGQINEKLFF
cdr3_nt: TGTGCCAGCAGTGTCGGGGGACAGATTAATGAAAAACTGTTTTTT

v_call: TRBV19
clone_size: -
d_call: -
j_call: TRBJ2-5
cdr3_aa: CASSIEAGFIQTQYF
cdr3_nt: TGTGCCAGTAGTATAGAGGCGGGATTCATTCAGACCCAGTACTTC

v_call: TRBV7-6
clone_size: few
d_call: -
j_call: TRBJ1-1
cdr3_aa: CASSKDLTEAFF
cdr3_nt: TGTGCCAGCAGCAAGGACTTGACTGAAGCTTTCTTT

v_call: TRBV5-1
clone_size: few
d_call: TRBD1
j_call: TRBJ2-7
cdr3_aa: CASSLGTGLSYEQYF
cdr3_nt: TGCGCCAGCAGCTTGGGGACAGGGCTATCCTACGAGCAGTACTTC

v_call: TRBV15
clone_size: -
d_call: TRBD2
j_call: TRBJ2-3
cdr3_aa: CATSSRLAGRDTQYF
cdr3_nt: TGTGCCACCAGCAGTCGACTAGCGGGAAGGGATACGCAGTATTTT

v_call: TRBV30
clone_size: -
d_call: TRBD1
j_call: TRBJ1-4
cdr3_aa: CAWSGQGGKLFF
cdr3_nt: TGTGCCTGGAGCGGACAGGGAGGGAAACTGTTTTTT

v_call: TRBV28
clone_size: few
d_call: TRBD2
j_call: TRBJ2-5
cdr3_aa: CASSPGLAGVRTQYF
cdr3_nt: TGTGCCAGCAGTCCGGGACTAGCGGGTGTGAGGACCCAGTACTTC